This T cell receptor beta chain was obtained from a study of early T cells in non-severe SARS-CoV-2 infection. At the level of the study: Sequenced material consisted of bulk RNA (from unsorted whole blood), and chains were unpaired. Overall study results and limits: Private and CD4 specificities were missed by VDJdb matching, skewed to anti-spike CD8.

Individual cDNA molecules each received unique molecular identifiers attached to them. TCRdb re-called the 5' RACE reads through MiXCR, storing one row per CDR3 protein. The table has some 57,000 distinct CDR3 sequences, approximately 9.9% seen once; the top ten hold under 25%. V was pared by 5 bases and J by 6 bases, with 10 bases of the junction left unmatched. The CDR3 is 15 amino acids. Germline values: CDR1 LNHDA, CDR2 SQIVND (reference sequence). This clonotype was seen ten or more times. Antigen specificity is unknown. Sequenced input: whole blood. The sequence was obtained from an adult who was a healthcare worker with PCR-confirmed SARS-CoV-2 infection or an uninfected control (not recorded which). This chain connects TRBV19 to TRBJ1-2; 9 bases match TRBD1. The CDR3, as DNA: TGTGCCAGTAGTCCGTATGGACAGGGGTGGGATGGCTACACCTTC. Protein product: CASSPYGQGWDGYTF.